This T cell receptor (beta chain) is drawn from a study of blood T cell repertoires in COVID-19. Turning to the study itself: The cDNA or gDNA used as material had been derived from T cells, B-cell-depleted T cells, or PBMCs.

The CDR3 has 14 amino acids. Germline V CDR1 and CDR2: SGHDT, YYEEEE. V lost 4 bases and J lost 13, with 20 bases in between. Patients of the Seattle cohort, enrolled during active infection, were followed longitudinally. In the original analysis: Estimated nucleated cell counts came from reference gene primer amplification. TCRdb's copy holds only in-frame clones and misses some; the assay was immunoSEQ multiplex PCR. D and trimming were read from the DNA, whereas the V and J calls and clone size are those reported in that table. The sample records 400,000 to 450,000 clones, 88% being singletons. The sequenced sample consisted of peripheral blood. This chain connects TRBV5-6 to TRBJ2-2; TRBD1 is a possible D gene (6 bases). The sequence came from a woman aged 45-65 years with COVID-19, enrolled during active disease. CDR3 nucleotides: TGTGCCAGCAGCCCCCACTTGACAGGTCGGTCGCTGTTTTTT. Protein: CASSPHLTGRSLFF.